The TCR beta chain under discussion was sequenced for a study of T cell responses to AZD1222 COVID-19 vaccine. Whole-study findings and limits: The study found vaccine-associated CD4 TCRs spanning spike, dominant at 160-218 and 743-854.

This clone is a singleton in its sample. Its antigen is not identified. Germline CDR1 and CDR2: SQVTM and ANQGSEA. Trimming cost V 6 bases and J 5 bases; bases outside gene matches: 6. This CDR3 is 14 amino acids long. Profiled with immunoSEQ multiplex PCR; TCRdb holds only in-frame clones, not every one. The sample consists of more than 85,000 clones, roughly 89% of them appearing once. The receptor was isolated from an adult who received the AZD1222 COVID-19 vaccine. The chain has TRBV29-1 and TRBJ2-1; 11 bases line up with TRBD2. Sample: peripheral blood, taken 28 days after the second AZD1222 dose. CDR3 residues: CSVASGLADNEQFF. In DNA, the CDR3 is TGCAGCGTAGCCTCGGGACTAGCGGACAATGAGCAGTTCTTC.